This T cell receptor beta chain stems from a study of T-cell memory formation after mild COVID-19. General observations from the study: Day 15 to 85 contracting clones showed balanced CD4/CD8; later expanders leaned CD4+. The study detected some responding clones in pre-infection memory, suggesting cross-reactive memory joined.

CDR1 is MGHRA, CDR2 YSYEKL, per germline. Unmatched junction bases numbered 10, after V lost 3 bases and J lost 5 bases. The CDR3 consists of 16 residues. On this clonotype itself: The antigen is not known.

Constant-segment primers served in 5'RACE that generated TCR alpha and TCR beta cDNA libraries bearing sample barcodes and UMIs. TCRdb re-analysed the 5' RACE reads in MiXCR, keeping a single row per CDR3 protein. The table lists roughly 340,000 distinct CDR3 sequences, around a fifth of them singletons. This receptor was obtained from a man aged 18 to 29 who had mild COVID-19 (a few samples of this study predate the infection). Cell type and time point are not known. The sequencing input was PBMCs or a T cell subset sorted from them (not recorded which). This sequence joins TRBV4-1 and TRBJ2-3; 8 positions match TRBD1. The CDR3 DNA follows: TGCGCCAGCAGCCAGCCACGGACAGGGAGGAGAGATACGCAGTATTTT. Its translation: CASSQPRTGRRDTQYF.